This T cell receptor beta chain was profiled in a study of T cells in Graves' hyperthyroidism and ophthalmopathy. This clonotype was detected many times. Its antigen remains unidentified. Using RNA transcripts as the source, TCR beta CDR3 regions were amplified. The study used the HTBI primer set for a first-round RT-PCR of the TCR CDR3. MiXCR was run by TCRdb on the multiplex PCR reads, yielding one entry per CDR3 protein. The data contain a few hundred thousand distinct CDR3 sequences, roughly 50% of them singletons. Study results and caveats: Most clonotypes expanded in thyroid above 0.001 were likewise present in blood.

Germline V CDR1 and CDR2: MDHEN, SYDVKM. Trimming removed 7 bases at V and 2 bases at J, with 17 bases between. There are 15 residues in the CDR3. Uncontrolled infection, other autoimmune disease, pregnancy or lactation led to exclusion. The gene calls are TRBV28 and TRBJ2-5; D perhaps matches TRBD1 (6 bases). Sequenced material: peripheral blood or thyroid tissue (not recorded which). The clonotype originates from an adult woman with Graves' disease, either hyperthyroidism or ophthalmopathy (not recorded which). This chain's CDR3 is CASTELRGGQETQYF. CDR3 bases: TGTGCCAGCACCGAACTCAGGGGCGGTCAAGAGACCCAGTACTTC.